This TCR beta chain is from a study of shared clonotypes between healthy human individuals. The CDR3 consists of 16 residues. Germline V gives CDR1 SGHDT, CDR2 YYEEEE. V was clipped by 2 bases and J by 2 bases, with 15 bases between them. Clones were read by immunoSEQ multiplex PCR, and TCRdb kept only the in-frame ones, dropping some. The sample lists 500,000 or so clones; 90% to 96% were seen once. The sequence was collected from a woman aged 30 to 39 in good health. Sequenced material: naive CD4+ T cells sorted from blood. The subset denotes: CD45RA+ positively selected. The chain uses TRBV5-6 and TRBJ2-3, with D possibly matching TRBD1 (6 bases). CDR3 in DNA: TGTGCCAGCAGCTTTTATGGACAGCTGAACACAGATACGCAGTATTTT. It specifies CASSFYGQLNTDTQYF.